The 5 T cell receptor beta chains below were found in one sample sequenced in a study of cytomegalovirus exposure and HLA in healthy donors. Amplification used 60 Vbeta primers and 13 Jbeta primers. Data came from immunoSEQ multiplex PCR; TCRdb stores just in-frame clones and leaves some out. The sample lists about 160,000 clones; 80% were seen once. The material sequenced was PBMCs. These receptors originate from a man aged 25 to 40 in good health and CMV-seronegative.

J is TRBJ2-1 and V is TRBV27; TRBD1 matches at 7 bases. With 5 bases clipped from V and 8 bases from J, the junction kept 9 bases outside the gene matches. Germline-derived CDR1 and CDR2 are MNHEY and SMNVEV (reference sequence). The CDR3 totals 14 residues. CDR3 in DNA: TGTGCCAGCAGTCCACGACAGGGTCGGCATGAGCAGTTCTTC. Translation gives CASSPRQGRHEQFF.

The chain has TRBV7-8 and TRBJ2-1; TRBD2 agrees at 15 bases. V lost 2 bases to trimming and J lost 10 bases; unmatched junction nucleotides: 15. CDR3 length equals 19 residues. Germline-derived CDR1 and CDR2 are SGHVS and FQNEAQ. The CDR3 DNA reads TGTGCCAGCAGCTTACAGGCCGGATTTAGGACTAGCGGGAGGGCCGAGCAGTTCTTC. Amino acid sequence: CASSLQAGFRTSGRAEQFF.

This chain uses TRBV4-3 with TRBJ2-7; 7 nucleotides match TRBD1. The CDR3 runs to 15 residues. The trim removed 1 base at V and 2 bases at J, leaving 5 bases unmatched. Per the germline V gene, CDR1 is LGHNA and CDR2 is YSLEER. CDR3: CASSQGWDRAYEQYF. The CDR3 region has the DNA TGCGCCAGCAGCCAAGGCTGGGACAGAGCCTACGAGCAGTACTTC.

V usage is TRBV4-3 and J usage is TRBJ2-7, with D maybe TRBD2 (5 bases). This CDR3 is 13 amino acids long. Looked up from germline, CDR1 is LGHNA and CDR2 is YSLEER. The V end was cut by 6 bases, the J end by 0 bases, with 9 bases between. CDR3: CASSPAGSYEQYF. The CDR3 DNA is TGCGCCAGCAGTCCTGCGGGCTCCTACGAGCAGTACTTC.

The chain links TRBV30 to TRBJ2-2; 7 bases agree with TRBD1. The germline V gene encodes CDR1 GTSNPN and CDR2 SVGIG (reference sequence). Trimming cost V 6 bases and J 8 bases; bases outside gene matches: 9. This CDR3 is 13 amino acids long. The CDR3 reads CACPLPRGGELFF. CDR3 DNA: TGTGCCTGTCCCCTACCCAGGGGGGGGGAGCTGTTTTTT.